This TCR beta chain was profiled in a study of cytomegalovirus exposure and HLA in healthy donors (dated by TCRdb to the late 2010s). Regarding the research as a whole: An earlier analysis of a few hundred of the donors reported 250 to 350 Gb of sequence data and roughly 120 million unique TCR beta sequences obtained from about 179 million T cells. A later analysis re-analyzed previously published TCR beta repertoires from about 600 donors and added high-resolution HLA genotyping to study TCR occurrence patterns. The number of typed donors differed by locus: about 629-630 for A, B, C, DRB1 and DQB1; 500 to 550 for DQA1; 606 for DPA1; and about 450 for DPB1. In the later analysis, no new phenotypic data were used to find candidate immune exposures; instead, reliance was placed on TCR beta sequences and their occurrence across donors. A separate validation cohort of 100 to 150 different subjects was used in addition to the roughly 720-subject first cohort. In an earlier analysis of 500 to 650 of the donors, high-throughput TCR beta sequencing was used to judge whether each TCR beta V gene segment behaved as functional or pseudogenic. High-throughput TCR immunosequencing, statistical association of individual TCRs with disease status, and machine learning were combined to predict cytomegalovirus infection status. Roughly five DR-DQ haplotypes were handled as single units for association and clustering because linkage in the cohort was strong. Donor age, sex, ethnicity and CMV serostatus were compiled together with the repertoire data. Using immunosequencing, the study profiled T cell repertoires from 666 subjects and related those repertoires to cytomegalovirus serostatus. All discovery cohort repertoires had been generated on a single sequencing platform. HLA typing included class I and class II loci at four-digit resolution. Among 398 genotyped donors of the cohort, an average of about 240,000 unique TCR beta nucleotide sequences were sequenced per donor, approximately 20% of them non-productive. A later genetic analysis used genome-wide SNP genotypes for about 65% of the roughly 700 donors, treating that subset as a discovery cohort. The genetic ancestry cluster associated with self-reported Caucasian donors included over 65% of the roughly 410 genotyped donors. The study aimed to test whether signatures of past pathogen exposure could be identified by cataloging public T cell receptors. Approximately 300 gigabases of sequencing data and tens of millions of unique TCR sequences made up an early release that covered 500 to 700 HLA-typed donors.

The cohort comprised 666 healthy bone marrow donors. At the time of sampling, all cohort members were nominally healthy, though unrecorded immune exposures were likely present. The donor tested CMV seronegative, placing the donor among the roughly 350 seronegative members of the cohort. Every donor gave a peripheral blood sample, and the peripheral blood mononuclear cells from that sample were used for TCR beta sequencing. The Qiagen DNeasy Blood Extraction Kit was used to extract genomic DNA from the blood cell samples. Taken from cysteine to phenylalanine, the CDR3 has 14 residues. The read is trimmed to its CDR3 DNA, 42 bases read in frame from base 1. The germline V gene (reference sequence) specifies LNHDA as CDR1 and SQIVND as CDR2. V has 7 bases trimmed and J has 8 bases trimmed; junction bases matching no gene number 9. This clone was seen more than once but under ten times. This receptor's antigen is unknown. Base-call qualities are not available, and no considerably larger clone is one nucleotide away.

The receptor library was made with the immunoSEQ multiplex PCR assay. For the multiplex PCR, a mixture combining 60 forward primers for TCR Vbeta segments and 13 reverse primers for TCR Jbeta segments was used. The CDR3 region of rearranged TCR beta genes was amplified from genomic DNA with a multiplex PCR assay. The amplified TCR beta libraries were sequenced on the Illumina HiSeq System as 87-base-pair reads. The study's processing was this. In a later analysis, roughly 80 million unique TCR beta chains were counted across the 650 to 750 repertoires, and roughly 11 million of these chains were shared by at least two donors. To remove PCR and sequencing errors, raw reads were error-corrected and collapsed into unique sequences using a nearest-neighbor algorithm that merged closely related sequences. V, D and J gene segments were assigned by aligning CDR3 sequences to IMGT reference sequences. For a sequence to be retained, at least a six-nucleotide match to both a V gene segment and a J gene segment was required. A rearrangement counted as productive if the CDR3 had no stop codons and remained in frame with V and J, and every other rearrangement counted as non-productive. Following IMGT convention, CDR3 was defined as the stretch from the second conserved V-encoded cysteine up to the conserved J-encoded phenylalanine. The earlier analysis of about 560 of the donors excluded any sequence lacking an unambiguous match to a single V gene segment. An earlier analysis of a few hundred of the donors called V segments functional above 56.7% productive rearrangements and segregating when the between-donor standard deviation exceeded 5%. A statistical classification framework was developed to diagnose cytomegalovirus status using the catalog of TCR beta chain sequences. A later analysis assigned V and J genes by comparing TCR nucleotide sequences with IMGT/GENE-DB human TR gene sequences. Using the TCRdist pipeline, a later analysis assigned CDR3 sequences along with most-parsimonious VDJ recombination scenarios. A later analysis defined each TCR beta chain by its CDR3 amino acid sequence plus V-gene family, and excluded reads lacking a unique V-gene family. A later analysis removed 592 highly shared, low-generation-probability nucleotide sequences to deal with suspected cross-contamination and a sequencing artifact. In a later analysis, a clonal expansion index was calculated for each public chain from normalized within-repertoire ranks of inferred template counts. Generation probabilities in a later analysis came from a VDJ recombination model fitted to out-of-frame rearrangements, and those results were checked against IGoR. In a later analysis, TCR-TCR, TCR-HLA and TCR-CMV co-occurrence was scored with hypergeometric tests, and a repertoire-size bias correction was applied to TCR pairs. To estimate false discovery rates, a later analysis permuted the HLA or CMV assignments 20 times. In a later analysis, co-occurring TCRs were grouped using DBSCAN, and TCRdist sequence similarity was added for clustering within HLA-allele-positive subsets. For co-occurrence clustering, repertoires with fewer than 30,000 or more than 120,000 public chains were excluded, along with five repertoires with anomalous nucleotide sharing. TCRdb limited this immuneACCESS table to in-frame rearrangements with V and J called. A share of clones is missing; checked studies link under half to unresolved V genes, and the rest is unexplained. The DNA gave D and trimming, while V, J and clone size come from that table. The sample profile shows 90,000 to 120,000 clones; about 84% of them were found once. The ten largest make up around 2.4% of the sample.

General findings and caveats noted by the study authors: Compared with the roughly 670-donor mean, donors in an Asian-associated ancestry cluster had fewer N-insertions in productive TCRs, according to a later genetic analysis. Most TCR sequences were seen in very few donors, while some public TCRs were found in many individuals. In a later analysis, several top co-occurrence clusters were reported to appear linked to parvovirus B19, influenza, CMV and Epstein-Barr virus. Over 15 rarely observed V segments, including chromosome 9 orphons, were excluded from the earlier analysis of about 500 of the donors because counts were too low. In vitro tests confirmed that three of the cytomegalovirus-associated TCR beta chains recognize cytomegalovirus antigens. When HLA alleles, especially DR and DQ, strongly co-occurred, attributing TCR associations to individual alleles was difficult. Because the 87-base-pair reads could not distinguish some IMGT-functional V segments, including TRBV6-2 and TRBV6-3, those segments were excluded. The cohort was sequenced for TCR beta chains only, and without alpha or paired-chain data the features that could be detected were limited. A cluster of highly shared sequence variants was judged likely to be a technical artifact of the sequencing pipeline. A later analysis found that most CMV-associated TCR beta chains appeared HLA-restricted, with HLA associations seemingly driven largely by CMV exposure. Roughly uniform sequencing depth across donors was assumed in presence/absence analyses, although this assumption may not hold. An association between a missense DCLRE1C variant and V-gene and J-gene trimming of TCR beta chains was found in a later genetic analysis and replicated in an independent cohort. A total of some 180 TCR beta chains were listed by the study as associated with cytomegalovirus. The classifier was reported to diagnose cytomegalovirus status with high specificity and sensitivity in both the original and validation cohorts. According to a later analysis, TCR association rates differed among HLA loci, with DRB1 alleles showing the most associated TCRs and HLA-C alleles showing the fewest. Linkage disequilibrium might explain the correlated functional status among segregating V segments, but an unknown experimental factor could not be excluded. Immune exposure information for the cohort was limited to CMV serostatus. Broadly in line with IMGT annotations, most TCR beta V segments showed up in productive rearrangements about 87% or about 30% of the time in an earlier analysis of around 550 of the donors. According to the authors, the approach could potentially be generalized to other disease states and immunological phenotypes. A further reported finding was that TCR beta sequences accurately predicted the HLA-A and HLA-B alleles for most subjects in the first cohort. In a later analysis, HLA-associated TCR beta chains were found to be more clonally expanded and to have lower generation probabilities than equally common non-associated chains. A later analysis associated some 17,000 TCR beta sequences with specific HLA alleles at a false discovery rate of 0.05. Because HLA typing was missing for some donors at each locus, association tests included only the typed subset.

The chain employs TRBV19 and TRBJ1-4, with 8 central nucleotides matching TRBD1. Sequencing was performed on PBMCs. This receptor was taken from a man younger than 40 in good health and CMV-seronegative. The CDR3 in this case is CASISRGPNEKLFF. The bases read TGTGCCAGTATCTCCAGGGGGCCCAACGAAAAACTGTTTTTT.